The subject of this entry is one T cell receptor beta chain. The CDR3 spans 13 residues. From germline, CDR1 is MGHDK and CDR2 SYGVNS. V was clipped by 2 bases and J by 5 bases, with 9 bases between them. Patients from Seattle were sampled longitudinally, starting during active infection. Original processing notes: Reference gene primer amplification in the assay estimated nucleated cell counts. Repertoires were generated with immunoSEQ multiplex PCR, while TCRdb's copy carries only in-frame clones and drops some. The DNA was the basis for D and trimming; V, J and clone size are from that table. The table has hundreds of thousands of clones, 88% seen once. This sample stems from a study of blood T cell repertoires in COVID-19. Study background: Samples representing acute and convalescent COVID-19 were sourced from the United States, Italy and Spain. T cells, B-cell-depleted T cells, or PBMCs supplied cDNA or gDNA.

This clonotype originated in a woman younger than 45 with COVID-19, enrolled during active disease. V gene TRBV25-1 combines with J gene TRBJ2-5; D is unresolved. The sample taken for sequencing was peripheral blood. In DNA, the CDR3 is TGTGCCAGCAGTGAACTCGACGGGGAGACCCAGTACTTC. This sequence encodes CASSELDGETQYF.